The next 23 T cell receptor beta chains were all read from a single sample in a study of blood T cell repertoires in COVID-19. This table comes from immunoSEQ multiplex PCR, and its TCRdb copy is limited to in-frame clones, with some not included. This sample has 150,000 to 160,000 clones, with about 90% found just once. Source material: peripheral blood. The source of these receptors is a man aged 50 to 59 with acute or convalescent COVID-19.

The CDR3 sequence is CASSLAISGISPLHF. As DNA, the CDR3 is TGCGCCAGCAGCTTGGCAATTTCGGGGATATCACCCCTCCACTTT. This chain joins TRBV5-1 and TRBJ1-6; the D is unclear. This CDR3 comprises 15 residues. Germline CDR1 reads SGHRS; CDR2 reads YFSETQ. The germline V and J ends were trimmed by 0 bases and 10 bases, with 14 bases remaining between them.

The CDR3 nucleotides are TGTGCCAGCAGATCTCAGGGTCTCACTGAAGCTTTCTTT. Translating gives CASRSQGLTEAFF. The rearrangement links TRBV2 to TRBJ1-1; possible D gene TRBD1, 5 bases. The CDR3 sequence is 13 residues long. The germline V gene encodes CDR1 SNHLY and CDR2 FYNNEI. Trimming took off 6 bases at V and 4 bases at J, with 12 bases between the two ends.

This chain uses TRBV10-2 with TRBJ2-7; 11 bases agree with TRBD1. V lost 6 bases to trimming and J lost 3 bases; unmatched junction nucleotides: 13. Germline values: CDR1 WSHSY, CDR2 SAAADI. This CDR3 contains 17 residues. Here the CDR3 DNA reads TGCGCCAGCAGGGCTGGGACAGGGGGTTCTACACACTACGAGCAGTACGTC. It encodes CASRAGTGGSTHYEQYV.

The chain couples TRBV5-1 to TRBJ2-7, with 9 bases fitting TRBD1. The length of the CDR3 is 17 residues. Germline CDR1 SGHRS, CDR2 YFSETQ. Trimming cost V 0 bases and J 6 bases; bases outside gene matches: 13. CDR3 region: CASSLAPGTGREGEQYF. In DNA, the CDR3 is TGCGCCAGCAGCTTGGCCCCAGGGACAGGGCGAGAGGGCGAGCAGTACTTC.

The J gene is TRBJ2-1, the V gene TRBV6-1; the D is unclear. CDR1 is MNHNS and CDR2 is SASEGT in the germline V gene. CDR3 size: 15 residues. The V gene lost 1 base and the J gene lost 8 bases, with 15 bases spanning the gap. The CDR3 is CASSEGPQQQYEQFF. The CDR3 DNA follows: TGTGCCAGCAGTGAAGGTCCCCAACAGCAGTATGAGCAGTTCTTC.

The V gene is TRBV6-5, the J gene TRBJ2-7; D may be TRBD1 (6 bases). The CDR3 is made up of 12 amino acids. The germline CDR1 and CDR2 sequences are MNHEY and SVGAGI. Trimming took off 6 bases at V and 2 bases at J, with 8 bases between the two ends. CDR3: CASRTGTYEQYV. CDR3 coding DNA: TGTGCCAGCAGAACAGGGACCTACGAGCAGTACGTC.

The chain joins TRBV4-1 to TRBJ2-1; perhaps TRBD2 as D (6 bases). The germline V gene has CDR1 MGHRA and CDR2 YSYEKL. The length of the CDR3 is 18 residues. Trimming removed 5 bases at V and 0 bases at J, with 20 bases between. The CDR3 DNA is TGCGCCAGCAGCAAGTTCCCGGGACTTCAGAGCTCCTACAATGAGCAGTTCTTC. Translating gives CASSKFPGLQSSYNEQFF.

The chain is built from TRBV7-6 and TRBJ2-1, with D maybe TRBD2 (6 bases). CDR3 length equals 16 residues. Germline CDR1 SGHVS, CDR2 FNYEAQ. V was pared by 5 bases and J by 3 bases, with 17 bases between. CDR3: CASSPGDPGSYNEQFF. The DNA of the CDR3 is TGTGCCAGCAGCCCAGGTGATCCCGGGAGCTACAATGAGCAGTTCTTC.

The V gene is TRBV6-6, the J gene TRBJ1-4; D unclear. The V end lost 5 bases, the J end lost 7 bases, and 26 bases lay between the germline ends. Germline CDR1 MNHNY, CDR2 SVGAGI (reference sequence). The CDR3 has 18 residues. CDR3 loop: CASSPVIRVDTAGEKLFF. CDR3 DNA sequence: TGTGCCAGCAGTCCAGTGATCAGAGTTGACACGGCGGGTGAAAAACTGTTTTTT.

The chain uses TRBV7-2 and TRBJ2-5; D may be TRBD1 (6 bases). Per germline, CDR1 SGHTA and CDR2 FQGNSA. The CDR3 has 13 amino acids. V was cut by 5 bases and J by 1 base, with 8 bases left in between. The CDR3 DNA is TGTGCCAGCAGCCAGGGGTTCCAAGAGACCCAGTACTTC. Protein product: CASSQGFQETQYF.

CDR3 coding DNA: TGTGCCAGAAGCTTATCTACGAGCGTACGGGAGACCCAGTACTTC. This gives the protein CARSLSTSVRETQYF. The V and J genes are TRBV7-5 and TRBJ2-5; the table's D call of TRBD2 was not tested on the DNA. TRBV7-5 constitutes a pseudogene. CDR3 length: 15 residues.

The rearrangement links TRBV6-5 to TRBJ2-7; 9 bases fit TRBD1. The ends lost 6 bases at V and 5 bases at J; junction bases unmatched: 8. There are 14 residues in the CDR3. CDR1 and CDR2 from the germline V gene are MNHEY and SVGAGI. This CDR3 is CASSRVQGAHEQYV. The CDR3 region has the DNA TGTGCCAGCAGCCGGGTACAGGGGGCTCACGAGCAGTACGTC.

This chain's CDR3 is CASSPREGRSGYTF. The CDR3 nucleotides are TGTGCCAGCTCACCACGGGAAGGGAGGTCTGGCTACACCTTC. The rearrangement links TRBV18 to TRBJ1-2; D is ambiguous. Per the germline V gene, CDR1 is KGHSH and CDR2 is LQKENI. Trimming took off 1 base at V and 7 bases at J, with 13 bases between the two ends. The length of the CDR3 is 14 residues.

The rearrangement joins TRBV7-3 to TRBJ2-1; TRBD2 matches at 7 bases. This CDR3 region has 16 residues. The V segment lost 5 bases and the J segment 10 bases; nucleotides outside the gene matches: 17. Germline lookup yields CDR1 SGHTA and CDR2 FQGTGA. The CDR3 region is CASSAQPSSGAEEQFF. CDR3 DNA: TGTGCCAGCAGCGCACAGCCCTCTAGCGGAGCAGAGGAGCAGTTCTTC.

The gene calls are TRBV7-7 and TRBJ2-5; 9 bases match TRBD1. With 5 bases clipped from V and 4 bases from J, the junction kept 2 bases outside the gene matches. Germline V gene sequence: CDR1 SSHAT, CDR2 FNYEAQ (reference sequence). The CDR3 consists of 13 residues. The CDR3: CASSPTGGETQYF. CDR3 sequence (DNA): TGTGCCAGCAGCCCGACAGGGGGAGAGACCCAGTACTTC.

The chain is built from TRBV10-3 and TRBJ1-3; perhaps TRBD1 as D (6 bases). Between the trimmed V and J ends, which lost 8 bases and 0 bases, there was a span of 11 bases. CDR3 size: 14 residues. CDR1 and CDR2 (germline): ENHRY, SYGVKD. The CDR3 DNA is TGTGCCATCTCGGGACAACTCTCTGGAAACACCATATATTTT. Translating it yields CAISGQLSGNTIYF.

CDR3 sequence reads: CASSQGRGQYF. The CDR3 coding sequence is TGTGCCAGCAGCCAGGGGAGGGGGCAGTACTTC. The V call is TRBV6-5, the J call TRBJ2-7, with D perhaps matching TRBD2 (7 bases). The CDR3 covers 11 residues. Looked up from germline, CDR1 is MNHEY and CDR2 is SVGAGI. V lost 6 bases and J lost 9, with 12 bases in between.

The table lists this clone with a few counts. The chain is built from TRBV19 and TRBJ1-6; 10 bases map to TRBD1. The CDR3 is 17 residues long. Germline V gene data show CDR1 as LNHDA and CDR2 as SQIVND (reference sequence). The ends lost 9 bases at V and 1 base at J; junction bases unmatched: 9. The CDR3 reads CASGGQGIWSYNSPLHF. CDR3 bases: TGTGCCAGCGGGGGACAGGGGATTTGGTCCTATAATTCACCCCTCCACTTT.

The chain's CDR3 is CASSPAGWVDEKLFF. DNA of the CDR3: TGTGCCAGCAGCCCCGCGGGGTGGGTTGATGAAAAACTGTTTTTT. This rearrangement joins TRBV11-2 to TRBJ1-4; D gene unclear. The CDR3 loop spans 15 amino acids. With 5 bases removed from V and 6 bases from J, the gap between germline ends came to 16 bases. Germline V gives CDR1 SGHAT, CDR2 FQNNGV.

CDR3 in amino acids: CASRTGGTNEKLFF. CDR3 DNA: TGTGCCAGCAGGACAGGGGGCACTAATGAAAAACTGTTTTTT. This chain joins TRBV27 and TRBJ1-4; 10 positions match TRBD1. CDR3 length: 14 amino acids. V was pared by 6 bases and J by 2 bases, with 0 bases of the junction left unmatched. Germline CDR1 and CDR2: MNHEY and SMNVEV (reference sequence).

The chain joins TRBV7-8 to TRBJ2-2; D uncertain. The CDR3 sequence is 13 residues long. The germline CDR1 and CDR2 sequences are SGHVS and FQNEAQ. Trimming pared 5 bases from V and 6 bases from J, leaving 10 bases between. The CDR3: CASSMSPSGELFF. Written as DNA, the CDR3 is TGTGCCAGCAGCATGTCCCCGTCCGGGGAGCTGTTTTTT.

The table lists this clone with a count of one. The V call is TRBV19, the J call TRBJ1-1, with TRBD1 as a possible D gene (6 bases). Germline V lookup: CDR1 LNHDA, CDR2 SQIVND (reference sequence). With 4 bases removed from V and 6 bases from J, the gap between germline ends came to 15 bases. The CDR3 extends over 14 amino acids. The DNA of the CDR3 is TGTGCCAGTAGTAGCCTCGGGGGGGCGTCTGAAGCTTTCTTT. It codes for CASSSLGGASEAFF. Based on the CDR3 plus reference TRBV19 and TRBJ1-1, the full variable domain is DGGITQSPKYLFRKEGQNVTLSCEQNLNHDAMYWYRQDPGQGLRLIYYSQIVNDFQKGDIAEGYSVSREKKESFPLTVTSAQKNPTAFYLCASSSLGGASEAFFGQGTRLTVV.

Concerning this clone itself: Other DNA sequences within the sample encode an identical CDR3. The chain combines TRBV7-8 with TRBJ1-1; D is ambiguous. The V end lost 5 bases, the J end lost 0 bases, and 7 bases lay between the germline ends. The CDR3 covers 13 residues. Germline values: CDR1 SGHVS, CDR2 FQNEAQ. The CDR3 region has the DNA TGTGCCAGCAGCCGTGGGCTGAACACTGAAGCTTTCTTT. It is translated as CASSRGLNTEAFF.